The 28 T cell receptor beta chains listed next were all sequenced from one sample in a study of T cell repertoires in cytomegalovirus infection. Each CDR3 protein gets one entry after TCRdb re-called the reads with MiXCR. The sample lists 80,000 to 90,000 distinct CDR3 sequences; approximately 46% were seen once. No cognate antigen is known for these TCRs. The sequencing here drew on CD8+ T cells from cultured PBMCs, taken from culture after CMV antigen stimulation. The source of these receptors is a human donor in good health (CMV status not recorded). Some clones in this sample may be carry-over from other donors' samples.

This clonotype came up a few times. The CDR3 here is CASSKDREGRNTEAFF. DNA for the CDR3: TGTGCCAGTAGTAAGGACAGGGAAGGGCGGAACACTGAAGCTTTCTTT. This chain connects TRBV19 to TRBJ1-1; TRBD1 agrees at 8 bases. V was pared by 4 bases and J by 1 base, with 8 bases of the junction left unmatched. This CDR3 has 16 amino acids. Germline CDR1 LNHDA, CDR2 SQIVND (reference sequence).

This clonotype was observed a handful of times. The genes are TRBV7-9 and TRBJ2-7, with a weak D call TRBD1 (6 bases). V gave up 5 bases and J gave up 4 bases, with 9 bases separating them. The CDR3 sequence is 12 residues long. Germline CDR1 and CDR2: SEHNR and FQNEAQ (reference sequence). CDR3: CASSVRGYEQYF. In DNA, the CDR3 is TGTGCCAGCAGCGTCAGGGGTTACGAGCAGTACTTC. Drawing the rest from reference TRBV7-9 and TRBJ2-7, the complete variable domain is DTGVSQNPRHKITKRGQNVTFRCDPISEHNRLYWYRQTLGQGPEFLTYFQNEAQLEKSRLLSDRFSAERPKGSFSTLEIQRTEQGDSAMYLCASSVRGYEQYFGPGTRLTVT.

The genes are TRBV4-2 and TRBJ2-7; D is possibly TRBD1 or TRBD2 (5 bases each). The ends were cut back, 4 bases at V and 1 base at J, with 14 bases in the middle. This CDR3 is built from 15 residues. Looked up from germline, CDR1 is LGHNA and CDR2 is YNFKEQ. The CDR3 sequence: CASSLTGTESYEQYF. The CDR3 nucleotides read TGTGCCAGCAGCCTAACCGGGACGGAGTCCTACGAGCAGTACTTC.

The chain recombines TRBV6-1 with TRBJ1-2, with D possibly being TRBD1 (5 bases). Trimming took 3 bases from V and 4 from J, leaving 12 bases between them. The CDR3 loop spans 14 amino acids. Per the germline V gene, CDR1 is MNHNS and CDR2 is SASEGT. CDR3 region: CASSDRVRGYGYTF. The CDR3 DNA is TGTGCCAGCAGTGACAGGGTTCGAGGCTATGGCTACACCTTC.

The V call is TRBV2, the J call TRBJ2-2, with 9 bases matching TRBD2. The CDR3 consists of 15 residues. The V gene end was trimmed by 6 bases and the J gene end by 0 bases; junction bases not matched to a gene: 2. The germline V gene encodes CDR1 SNHLY and CDR2 FYNNEI. The CDR3 protein is CASSGLATNTGELFF. DNA for the CDR3: TGTGCCAGCAGCGGACTAGCGACGAACACCGGGGAGCTGTTTTTT. Drawing the rest from reference TRBV2 and TRBJ2-2, the complete variable domain is EPEVTQTPSHQVTQMGQEVILRCVPISNHLYFYWYRQILGQKVEFLVSFYNNEISEKSEIFDDQFSVERPDGSNFTLKIRSTKLEDSAMYFCASSGLATNTGELFFGEGSRLTVL.

This sequence joins TRBV9 and TRBJ2-4, with D possibly being TRBD2 (5 bases). V lost 0 bases to trimming and J lost 9 bases, with 13 bases between them. Germline CDR1 reads SGDLS; CDR2 reads YYNGEE. CDR3 length equals 14 residues. The CDR3 DNA is TGTGCCAGCAGCGTAGGGGGAGACGAGGGCATTCAGTACTTC. Its protein is CASSVGGDEGIQYF. Full variable domain (rest looked up from reference TRBV9 and TRBJ2-4): DSGVTQTPKHLITATGQRVTLRCSPRSGDLSVYWYQQSLDQGLQFLIQYYNGEERAKGNILERFSAQQFPDLHSELNLSSLELGDSALYFCASSVGGDEGIQYFGAGTRLSVL.

The V call is TRBV5-4, the J call TRBJ2-5; 8 nucleotides agree with TRBD1. CDR3 length: 16 residues. The trim removed 0 bases at V and 5 bases at J, leaving 9 bases unmatched. Germline CDR1 is SGHNT and CDR2 is YYREEE (reference sequence). DNA of the CDR3: TGTGCCAGCAGCTTGGGGACAGGGCCGCGCGGGGAGACCCAGTACTTC. Translated, it gives CASSLGTGPRGETQYF.

This clonotype was picked up a small number of times. The chain links TRBV28 to TRBJ2-1, with 14 bases aligning to TRBD2. CDR1 is MDHEN, CDR2 SYDVKM, per germline. The CDR3 contains 19 residues. After removal of 7 bases from V and 0 bases from J, the junction contained 11 bases not matched to a gene. CDR3 nucleotides: TGTGCCAGCACTGAATTGGGGACTAGCGGGAGCATCTCCTACAATGAGCAGTTCTTC. This sequence encodes CASTELGTSGSISYNEQFF.

At least ten counts were recorded for this clonotype. V gene TRBV11-2 combines with J gene TRBJ2-6; 9 bases align to TRBD2. In germline, CDR1 is SGHAT, CDR2 FQNNGV. The CDR3 loop spans 19 amino acids. The V segment lost 1 base and the J segment 3 bases; nucleotides outside the gene matches: 10. CDR3 bases: TGTGCCAGCAGCTTAGCGGGCATAGCGGGAGACGGTGGGGCCAACGTCCTGACTTTC. It yields the protein CASSLAGIAGDGGANVLTF.

This clonotype was recorded a few times. The chain links TRBV9 to TRBJ1-1, with a weak D call TRBD1 (6 bases). The CDR3 covers 18 residues. Trimming removed 0 bases from V and 1 base from J, with 19 bases in between. Looked up from germline, CDR1 is SGDLS and CDR2 is YYNGEE. The CDR3, as DNA: TGTGCCAGCAGCGTAGATAAGGACGGGGCAGGGGAGAACACTGAAGCTTTCTTT. This encodes CASSVDKDGAGENTEAFF.

The V call is TRBV28, the J call TRBJ2-7; 10 bases are shared with TRBD1. Trimming removed 2 bases from V and 1 base from J; junction bases left unmatched: 5. The CDR3 loop spans 16 amino acids. Germline V gene data show CDR1 as MDHEN and CDR2 as SYDVKM. The CDR3 loop reads CASSLPWGQGSYEQYF. In DNA form, the CDR3 reads TGTGCCAGCAGTTTACCCTGGGGACAGGGGTCCTACGAGCAGTACTTC.

V is TRBV4-1 and J is TRBJ2-5; possible D gene TRBD2, 5 bases. From germline, CDR1 is MGHRA and CDR2 YSYEKL. V lost 3 bases, J lost 4 bases, and 21 bases lay in between. The CDR3 is 17 amino acids. For the CDR3, the DNA is TGCGCCAGCAGCCAGGCCACGGTCGGAGGACGGGGAGAGACCCAGTACTTC. This gives the protein CASSQATVGGRGETQYF.

This clonotype was found once. The chain links TRBV7-9 to TRBJ1-2; D gene uncertain. The CDR3 consists of 15 residues. Trimming cost V 5 bases and J 2 bases, with 15 bases left between them. Looked up from germline, CDR1 is SEHNR and CDR2 is FQNEAQ (reference sequence). The CDR3 region is CASSALGTANYGYTF. The CDR3 DNA sequence: TGTGCCAGCAGCGCTCTAGGCACAGCGAACTATGGCTACACCTTC.

This rearrangement joins TRBV10-3 to TRBJ1-3; D is possibly TRBD1 (5 bases). V lost 3 bases to trimming and J lost 1 base, with 10 bases between them. The CDR3 loop spans 15 amino acids. Germline V gene lookup returns CDR1 ENHRY and CDR2 SYGVKD. The CDR3 DNA reads as TGTGCCATCAGTGACGGGACGGGGTCTGGAAACACCATATATTTT. Protein sequence: CAISDGTGSGNTIYF.

This clonotype showed up just a few times. Here the CDR3 DNA reads TGTGCCAGCAGTGAGAGGGACCGGCTCGTAGGCTCCTACAATGAGCAGTTCTTC. Translating gives CASSERDRLVGSYNEQFF. The chain is built from TRBV6-1 and TRBJ2-1; D assignment may be TRBD1 or TRBD2 (5 bases each). CDR3 size: 18 residues. Trimming took 3 bases from V and 0 from J, leaving 18 bases between them. Germline V gene data show CDR1 as MNHNS and CDR2 as SASEGT.

This clonotype occurred a few times. The chain is built from TRBV11-2 and TRBJ2-2; no clear D. This CDR3 region has 12 residues. Germline assignment: CDR1 SGHAT and CDR2 FQNNGV. V was shortened by 1 base and J by 7 bases, with 4 bases between the two germline ends. CDR3 region: CASSLVFGELFF. For the CDR3, the DNA is TGTGCCAGCAGCTTAGTTTTCGGGGAGCTGTTTTTT.

On this clonotype itself: Compared with germline, one end of the junction differs, possibly owing to a read error. This sequence joins TRBV27 and TRBJ1-2, with TRBD1 matching 11 bases. The CDR3 consists of 18 residues. The germline gives CDR1 MNHEY, CDR2 SMNVEV (reference sequence). DNA of the CDR3: TGTGCCGGCAGTCTTTACTACGGGACAGGGGGTGATGTGGATGGCTACACCTTC. Translation: CAGSLYYGTGGDVDGYTF.

This chain uses TRBV19 with TRBJ1-1; TRBD1 is a possible D gene (5 bases). The CDR3 length is 16 residues. CDR1 LNHDA and CDR2 SQIVND come from the germline V gene (reference sequence). The V and J ends lost 0 bases and 3 bases respectively, with 14 bases between them. The CDR3 is CASSIDRAQGDTEAFF. In nucleotides, the CDR3 is TGTGCCAGTAGTATAGATCGGGCCCAAGGGGACACTGAAGCTTTCTTT.

This clonotype was observed many times. The V and J genes are TRBV7-8 and TRBJ2-1; 11 bases line up with TRBD2. Losses at the gene ends were 2 bases for V and 0 bases for J; bases not matched to a gene: 6. This CDR3 region has 18 residues. Looked up from germline, CDR1 is SGHVS and CDR2 is FQNEAQ. CDR3 nucleotides: TGTGCCAGCAGCTTACTAGCGGGAGGCCCGAGCTCCTACAATGAGCAGTTCTTC. Its protein product is CASSLLAGGPSSYNEQFF. The whole variable domain, filled in from reference TRBV7-8 and TRBJ2-1, reads GAGVSQSPRYKVAKRGQDVALRCDPISGHVSLFWYQQALGQGPEFLTYFQNEAQLDKSGLPSDRFFAERPEGSVSTLKIQRTQQEDSAVYLCASSLLAGGPSSYNEQFFGPGTRLTVL.

This clonotype was recorded a few times. The chain joins TRBV7-3 to TRBJ2-1; D perhaps matches TRBD1 (6 bases). V was clipped by 5 bases and J by 6 bases, with 14 bases between them. The CDR3 is 14 amino acids. In germline, CDR1 is SGHTA, CDR2 FQGTGA. The CDR3, as DNA: TGTGCCAGCAGCATGGACAGTCAGGGCAATGAGCAGTTCTTC. It codes for CASSMDSQGNEQFF.

This clonotype was observed at least ten times. This chain uses TRBV7-6 with TRBJ1-1, with 7 nucleotides matching TRBD1. CDR3 length: 15 amino acids. Trimming cost V 5 bases and J 1 base; bases outside gene matches: 7. Germline V gene sequence: CDR1 SGHVS, CDR2 FNYEAQ. The CDR3 sequence is CASSLIGTANTEAFF. The CDR3 DNA sequence: TGTGCCAGCAGCCTCATCGGGACAGCGAACACTGAAGCTTTCTTT.

This clonotype was counted between two and nine times. V usage is TRBV28 and J usage is TRBJ1-5; TRBD1 might be the D (5 bases). Trimming took off 6 bases at V and 0 bases at J, with 15 bases between the two ends. This CDR3 is 16 amino acids long. Germline CDR1 and CDR2: MDHEN and SYDVKM. Written as DNA, the CDR3 is TGTGCCAGCAGCGAACTCAGGGAATTTAGCAATCAGCCCCAGCATTTT. Protein sequence: CASSELREFSNQPQHF.

The rearrangement joins TRBV7-8 to TRBJ2-2; 8 nucleotides align to TRBD1. This CDR3 contains 15 residues. Germline CDR1 reads SGHVS; CDR2 reads FQNEAQ. With 3 bases clipped from V and 6 bases from J, the junction kept 6 bases outside the gene matches. The CDR3 region has the DNA TGTGCCAGCAGCTTCGGACAGGGTACGGCCGGGGAGCTGTTTTTT. Translated, it gives CASSFGQGTAGELFF.

J is TRBJ2-7 and V is TRBV7-8; no definite D call. The germline V gene has CDR1 SGHVS and CDR2 FQNEAQ. The germline V and J ends were trimmed by 1 base and 7 bases, with 14 bases remaining between them. The CDR3 has 14 amino acids. This CDR3 reads CASSLEQPGGEQYF. DNA for the CDR3: TGTGCCAGCAGCTTAGAGCAGCCGGGTGGGGAGCAGTACTTC.

As DNA, the CDR3 is TGTGCCAGCAGTTTATCCCCCTACGGGGATCAAATGAACACTGAAGCTTTCTTT. This codes for CASSLSPYGDQMNTEAFF. The chain recombines TRBV27 with TRBJ1-1; D not certain. Germline V gene sequence: CDR1 MNHEY, CDR2 SMNVEV (reference sequence). Trimming took off 0 bases at V and 0 bases at J, with 17 bases between the two ends. This CDR3 contains 18 residues.

This clonotype has more than one count but fewer than ten. The V and J genes are TRBV4-2 and TRBJ2-7, with 8 nucleotides matching TRBD2. The CDR3 is made up of 15 amino acids. Germline V gene data show CDR1 as LGHNA and CDR2 as YNFKEQ. The ends lost 1 base at V and 5 bases at J; junction bases unmatched: 7. CDR3 sequence reads: CASSQGISGNNEQYF. The CDR3 DNA reads TGTGCCAGCAGCCAAGGTATTAGCGGGAACAACGAGCAGTACTTC.

This chain uses TRBV2 with TRBJ1-6; D is possibly TRBD1 (5 bases). This CDR3 has 15 amino acids. Deletions cut 9 bases from V and 8 bases from J, with 20 bases between. CDR1 is SNHLY, CDR2 FYNNEI, per germline. The CDR3 is CASREHGGRDSPLHF. In DNA form, the CDR3 reads TGTGCCAGTAGAGAACACGGGGGTAGGGATTCACCCCTCCACTTT.

The rearrangement links TRBV28 to TRBJ2-1, with D maybe TRBD2 (6 bases). This CDR3 region has 14 residues. Trimming took off 4 bases at V and 10 bases at J, with 17 bases between the two ends. CDR1 is MDHEN, CDR2 SYDVKM, per germline. The CDR3 region has the DNA TGTGCCAGCAGTTGGAGGGGAGTTCTCCCCGAGCAGTTCTTC. This translates into CASSWRGVLPEQFF.